The clone carrying this TCR beta chain was recorded many times. The data stem from a study of T cells in Graves' hyperthyroidism and ophthalmopathy. Germline CDR1 reads MDHEN; CDR2 reads SYDVKM. The CDR3 totals 15 residues. Trimming shortened V by 5 bases and J by 6 bases, and 17 bases separated the two germline ends. Amplification targeted TCR beta CDR3 regions from RNA transcripts. Carried out on the TCR CDR3, a first-round RT-PCR used the HTBI primer set. One entry per CDR3 protein results from TCRdb running MiXCR on the multiplex PCR reads. The repertoire holds 640,000 or so distinct CDR3 sequences, with roughly 15% as singletons. Orbital computed tomography and thyroid ultrasound, together with serum TRAb and thyroxine and clinical symptoms, were used for diagnoses.

This rearrangement joins TRBV28 to TRBJ1-5; unclear D gene. This clonotype was obtained from a woman aged 40 to 55 with Graves' ophthalmopathy. Input material: blood. CDR3: CASSPIRGSSQPQHF. As DNA, the CDR3 is TGTGCCAGCAGTCCTATTCGCGGTTCATCTCAGCCCCAGCATTTT.